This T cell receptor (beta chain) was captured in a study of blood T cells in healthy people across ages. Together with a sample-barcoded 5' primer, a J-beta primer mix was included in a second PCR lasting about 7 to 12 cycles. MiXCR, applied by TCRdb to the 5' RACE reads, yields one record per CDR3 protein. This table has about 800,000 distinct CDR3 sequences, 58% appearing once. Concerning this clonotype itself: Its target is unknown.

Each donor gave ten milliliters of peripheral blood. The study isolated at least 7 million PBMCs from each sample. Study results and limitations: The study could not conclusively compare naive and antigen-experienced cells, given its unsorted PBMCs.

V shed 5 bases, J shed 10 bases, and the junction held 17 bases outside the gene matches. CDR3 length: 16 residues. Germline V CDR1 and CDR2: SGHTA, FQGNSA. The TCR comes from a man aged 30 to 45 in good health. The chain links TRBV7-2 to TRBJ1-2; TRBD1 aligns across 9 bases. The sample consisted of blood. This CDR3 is CASSPIQGQGLMAYTF. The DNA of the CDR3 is TGTGCCAGCAGCCCCATACAGGGACAGGGACTTATGGCCTACACCTTC. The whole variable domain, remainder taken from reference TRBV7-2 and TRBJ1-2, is GAGVSQSPSNKVTEKGKDVELRCDPISGHTALYWYRQSLGQGLEFLIYFQGNSAPDKSGLPSDRFSAERTGGSVSTLTIQRTQQEDSAVYLCASSPIQGQGLMAYTFGSGTRLTVV.